A single sample gave rise to the 8 T cell receptor beta chains below, sequenced in a study of blood T cell repertoires in COVID-19. Sequencing used immunoSEQ multiplex PCR; TCRdb keeps in-frame clones, though not all of them. The sample gives under 300,000 clones, roughly 88% of which show up once; about 3% is in the top ten. Sequencing input: peripheral blood. The receptors were sampled from a woman aged 25 to 39 with active or convalescent COVID-19.

J is TRBJ2-1 and V is TRBV10-3, with D maybe TRBD2 (5 bases). The CDR3 extends over 14 amino acids. The germline V gene encodes CDR1 ENHRY and CDR2 SYGVKD. The V gene lost 7 bases and the J gene lost 6 bases, with 16 bases spanning the gap. Here the CDR3 DNA reads TGTGCCATCAAGAGGAACGGGGAAGGCAATGAGCAGTTCTTC. Protein sequence: CAIKRNGEGNEQFF.

This clone was detected once. The J gene is TRBJ2-7, the V gene TRBV11-2; possibly TRBD2 for D (7 bases). V was cut by 2 bases and J by 4 bases, with 12 bases left in between. The length of the CDR3 is 14 residues. Germline loops: CDR1 SGHAT, CDR2 FQNNGV. This CDR3 reads CASSLYREGYEQYF. The CDR3 DNA follows: TGTGCCAGCAGCTTATACAGGGAGGGTTACGAGCAGTACTTC.

The gene calls are TRBV20-1 and TRBJ2-5; 7 bases map to TRBD2. The CDR3 has 13 residues. In germline, CDR1 is DFQATT, CDR2 SNEGSKA (reference sequence). Unmatched junction bases numbered 2, after V lost 3 bases and J lost 1 base. The CDR3, as DNA: TGCAGTGCTAGTGGGACTACCCAAGAGACCCAGTACTTC. It is translated as CSASGTTQETQYF.

The chain uses TRBV6-2 or TRBV6-3 and TRBJ2-4; TRBD1 agrees at 7 bases. With 2 bases clipped from V and 7 bases from J, the junction kept 8 bases outside the gene matches. The CDR3 runs to 15 residues. Per germline, CDR1 MNHEY and CDR2 SVGEGT. Here the CDR3 reads CASSYGPGGENIQYF. The CDR3 DNA is TGTGCCAGCAGTTACGGGCCAGGGGGAGAGAACATTCAGTACTTC.

The sample holds a few counts of this clone. The chain uses TRBV29-1 and TRBJ1-5, with 7 bases that match TRBD1. Trimming cost V 5 bases and J 4 bases; bases outside gene matches: 2. Germline loops: CDR1 SQVTM, CDR2 ANQGSEA. The CDR3 loop spans 12 amino acids. DNA for the CDR3: TGCAGCGTTACACAGGGGAATCAGCCCCAGCATTTT. Translation gives CSVTQGNQPQHF.

CDR3 region: CATSLPGGTEAFF. In DNA, the CDR3 is TGTGCCACCAGCCTCCCAGGGGGCACTGAAGCTTTCTTT. The rearrangement joins TRBV15 to TRBJ1-1; 7 nucleotides line up with TRBD1. CDR1 is LNHNV and CDR2 is YYDKDF in the germline V gene (reference sequence). V was clipped by 5 bases and J by 4 bases; unmatched bases: 4. This CDR3 contains 13 residues.

This clone was detected once. The rearrangement uses TRBV20-1 and TRBJ2-5; D remains unclear. Germline V gene lookup returns CDR1 DFQATT and CDR2 SNEGSKA (reference sequence). This CDR3 region has 11 residues. CDR3 nucleotide sequence: TGCAGCTCACAACGCCAAGAGACCCAGTACTTC. It specifies CSSQRQETQYF.

This sequence joins TRBV6-2 or TRBV6-3 and TRBJ1-2; perhaps TRBD1 as D (5 bases). The CDR3 loop spans 15 amino acids. Trimming left V 2 bases short and J 0 bases short, with 10 bases between. Germline values: CDR1 MNHEY, CDR2 SVGEGT. The CDR3 reads CASSYNGASNYGYTF. The CDR3 DNA follows: TGTGCCAGCAGTTACAATGGGGCCTCTAACTATGGCTACACCTTC.